These 32 T cell receptor beta chains were all obtained from the same sample, sequenced in a study of cytomegalovirus exposure and HLA in healthy donors (TCRdb year 2017). The library was produced with the immunoSEQ multiplex PCR assay. For the multiplex PCR, a mixture combining 60 forward primers for TCR Vbeta segments and 13 reverse primers for TCR Jbeta segments was used. What TCRdb holds here is the immuneACCESS table cut down to in-frame rearrangements. Part of the clones is not present; checked against another copy, under half of the missing clones reflect an unresolved V gene, and the others are unexplained. For this sample the table gives 90,000 to 110,000 clones, of which 12% were detected only once. The ten biggest clones cover about a sixth of the sample. What was sequenced was PBMCs. These receptors all come from a man aged 35 to 55 in good health and CMV-seropositive.

The V call is TRBV10-1, the J call TRBJ2-3, with 8 bases fitting TRBD2. With 10 bases clipped from V and 5 bases from J, the junction kept 8 bases outside the gene matches. CDR1 and CDR2 from the germline V gene are WNHNN and SYGVQD (reference sequence). The CDR3 totals 13 residues. The CDR3 protein is CATGRGGEDTQYF. The CDR3 DNA follows: TGCGCCACCGGGAGGGGAGGGGAAGATACGCAGTATTTT.

V usage is TRBV7-9 and J usage is TRBJ1-2, with D perhaps matching TRBD1 (6 bases). Per germline, CDR1 SEHNR and CDR2 FQNEAQ (reference sequence). V lost 4 bases and J 3 bases, leaving 6 bases between the germline ends. The CDR3 length is 12 residues. The CDR3 here is CASSSGDYGYTF. The DNA of the CDR3 is TGTGCCAGCAGCTCAGGGGACTATGGCTACACCTTC.

In this sample, this clone turned up a few times. The chain joins TRBV7-2 to TRBJ1-4, with a weak D call TRBD1 (5 bases). The CDR3 contains 15 residues. From germline, CDR1 is SGHTA and CDR2 FQGNSA. Trimming left V 5 bases short and J 4 bases short, with 14 bases between. CDR3 loop: CASSASGTSNEKLFF. CDR3 DNA sequence: TGTGCCAGCAGCGCATCCGGGACTAGTAATGAAAAACTGTTTTTT.

This clone was seen more than once but under ten times. The chain recombines TRBV27 with TRBJ1-2; 7 bases agree with TRBD1. The CDR3 is 11 residues long. With 8 bases clipped from V and 7 bases from J, the junction kept 4 bases outside the gene matches. Looked up from germline, CDR1 is MNHEY and CDR2 is SMNVEV (reference sequence). CDR3 nucleotide sequence: TGTGCCAGCCAGGGGGGATTTGGCTACACCTTC. Translating it yields CASQGGFGYTF.

This clone was seen a few times. V gene TRBV7-9 combines with J gene TRBJ2-1; weak D call: TRBD2 (6 bases). V dropped 3 bases and J dropped 5 bases, with 11 bases sitting between them. CDR3 length: 14 amino acids. Germline CDR1 is SEHNR and CDR2 is FQNEAQ (reference sequence). This CDR3 is CASSFRDFDNEQFF. The CDR3 DNA reads TGTGCCAGCAGCTTCCGGGACTTTGACAATGAGCAGTTCTTC.

V gene TRBV10-1 combines with J gene TRBJ1-2; D possibly corresponds to TRBD1 (5 bases). Trimming took off 3 bases at V and 2 bases at J, with 10 bases between the two ends. There are 14 residues in the CDR3. Germline CDR1 reads WNHNN; CDR2 reads SYGVQD (reference sequence). The CDR3 region has the DNA TGCGCCAGCAGTGAAACAGGAACCAACTATGGCTACACCTTC. The encoded protein is CASSETGTNYGYTF.

This clone was picked up a small number of times. The chain is built from TRBV5-5 and TRBJ1-1; tentatively, D is TRBD1 (6 bases). Between the trimmed V and J ends, which lost 2 bases and 7 bases, there was a span of 15 bases. The germline gives CDR1 SGHKS, CDR2 YYEKEE (reference sequence). The CDR3 length is 14 residues. As DNA, the CDR3 is TGTGCCAGCAGCTTTTCAGGGGCTCGGCATGAAGCTTTCTTT. Protein: CASSFSGARHEAFF.

This clone appeared a few times. The chain links TRBV6-5 to TRBJ2-5, with TRBD2 identical over 11 bases. The ends lost 7 bases at V and 3 bases at J; junction bases unmatched: 4. The V gene's germline CDR1 is MNHEY and CDR2 SVGAGI. This CDR3 contains 14 residues. This CDR3 reads CASNSLAGEETQYF. The CDR3 DNA reads TGTGCCAGCAACTCACTAGCGGGAGAAGAGACCCAGTACTTC.

This chain links TRBV6-5 with TRBJ1-5, with D maybe TRBD1 (6 bases). Germline CDR1 MNHEY, CDR2 SVGAGI. Trimming cost V 9 bases and J 2 bases, with 14 bases left between them. The CDR3 length is 14 residues. The CDR3 nucleotides are TGTGCCAGTCAAAGGGAGGGGGGCAATCAGCCCCAGCATTTT. Its protein product is CASQREGGNQPQHF.

In its sample, this clone was seen a few times. The chain combines TRBV5-8 with TRBJ1-5; weak D call: TRBD1 (5 bases). CDR1 is SGHTS, CDR2 YDEGEE, per germline. Trimming pared 2 bases from V and 0 bases from J, leaving 12 bases between. The CDR3 is 16 amino acids. The DNA for the CDR3 is TGTGCCAGCAGCTTAGGGGCGTCTTATAGCAATCAGCCCCAGCATTTT. It encodes CASSLGASYSNQPQHF.

The chain is built from TRBV6-6 and TRBJ2-1, with TRBD2 matching 13 bases. CDR3 length equals 15 residues. Germline V lookup: CDR1 MNHNY, CDR2 SVGAGI (reference sequence). The V and J ends lost 4 bases and 9 bases, in that order; junction bases with no gene match: 6. CDR3 nucleotides: TGTGCCAGCAGTTCCACTAGCGGGGGGGTTGGTGAGCAGTTCTTC. Its translation is CASSSTSGGVGEQFF.

In its sample, this clone was seen a few times. The J gene is TRBJ2-2, the V gene TRBV11-3, with 12 bases identical to TRBD2. The CDR3 has 15 amino acids. V gave up 5 bases and J gave up 6 bases; unmatched junction bases: 4. Looked up from germline, CDR1 is SGHNT and CDR2 is YENEEA. The CDR3 DNA is TGTGCCAGCAGCCCCAGACTAGCGGGAGCCGGGGAGCTGTTTTTT. This gives the protein CASSPRLAGAGELFF.

This clone was detected a few times. V and J are TRBV4-1 and TRBJ2-2, with D maybe TRBD2 (6 bases). The germline CDR1 and CDR2 sequences are MGHRA and YSYEKL. Deletions cut 4 bases from V and 11 bases from J, with 11 bases between. The CDR3 consists of 12 residues. The CDR3 DNA is TGCGCCAGCAGCCTCCGGGGGTTTGAGCTGTTTTTT. Amino acid sequence: CASSLRGFELFF.

In this sample, this clone turned up many times. J is TRBJ1-1 and V is TRBV9, with D possibly TRBD1 on 6 matching bases. With 4 bases removed from V and 3 bases from J, the gap between germline ends came to 10 bases. This CDR3 has 13 residues. Germline CDR1 reads SGDLS; CDR2 reads YYNGEE. CDR3 coding DNA: TGTGCCAGCAGCACCCACAGGGACACTGAAGCTTTCTTT. Translation: CASSTHRDTEAFF.

This clone turned up a few times. The chain couples TRBV6-5 to TRBJ2-4, with TRBD2 matching 8 bases. Germline CDR1 is MNHEY and CDR2 is SVGAGI. The CDR3 covers 15 residues. Unmatched junction bases numbered 8, after V lost 2 bases and J lost 8 bases. CDR3 region: CASSYQSGTRYIQYF. The CDR3 bases are TGTGCCAGCAGTTACCAATCGGGGACTAGGTACATTCAGTACTTC.

This clone was observed a few times. The gene calls are TRBV6-5 and TRBJ2-4; 8 nucleotides agree with TRBD1. Unmatched junction bases numbered 9, after V lost 4 bases and J lost 7 bases. The germline V gene encodes CDR1 MNHEY and CDR2 SVGAGI. This CDR3 comprises 15 residues. The CDR3 DNA follows: TGTGCCAGCAGTTTTACTCAGGGGGCGTCGAACATTCAGTACTTC. Translation gives CASSFTQGASNIQYF.

The V and J genes are TRBV5-1 and TRBJ1-3; 8 nucleotides align to TRBD1. The germline gives CDR1 SGHRS, CDR2 YFSETQ. This CDR3 is built from 15 residues. V lost 0 bases to trimming and J lost 4 bases; unmatched junction nucleotides: 3. CDR3 amino acids: CASSLAGGSGNTIYF. The CDR3 DNA is TGCGCCAGCAGCTTGGCAGGGGGCTCGGGAAACACCATATATTTT.

V and J are TRBV14 and TRBJ2-3; TRBD1 aligns across 9 bases. This CDR3 is 13 amino acids long. Germline V lookup: CDR1 SGHDN, CDR2 FVKESK. V dropped 5 bases and J dropped 4; count of bases not matched to a gene: 1. In nucleotides, the CDR3 is TGTGCCAGCAGCTGGACAGGGGCAGATACGCAGTATTTT. It translates to CASSWTGADTQYF. Together with reference TRBV14 and TRBJ2-3, the CDR3 gives the full variable domain: EAGVTQFPSHSVIEKGQTVTLRCDPISGHDNLYWYRRVMGKEIKFLLHFVKESKQDESGMPNNRFLAERTGGTYSTLKVQPAELEDSGVYFCASSWTGADTQYFGPGTRLTVL.

This clone was seen a handful of times. The rearrangement links TRBV27 to TRBJ2-1; a possible D gene is TRBD2 (6 bases). Looked up from germline, CDR1 is MNHEY and CDR2 is SMNVEV (reference sequence). Trimming took 7 bases from V and 5 from J, leaving 21 bases between them. The CDR3 runs 16 residues. In DNA, the CDR3 is TGTGCCAGCACCTTCTCAAGGGGAGGACGGAACAATGAGCAGTTCTTC. Translating it yields CASTFSRGGRNNEQFF.

The table lists this clone with a few counts. This rearrangement joins TRBV13 to TRBJ2-2; D is possibly TRBD1 (5 bases). The CDR3 length is 16 residues. The V end was cut by 1 base, the J end by 0 bases, with 9 bases between. From germline, CDR1 is PRHDT and CDR2 FYEKMQ (reference sequence). The CDR3 is CASSLVSRANTGELFF. CDR3 bases: TGTGCCAGCAGCTTAGTCTCCAGGGCGAACACCGGGGAGCTGTTTTTT. The entire variable domain, with the rest obtained from reference TRBV13 and TRBJ2-2, is as follows: AAGVIQSPRHLIKEKRETATLKCYPIPRHDTVYWYQQGPGQDPQFLISFYEKMQSDKGSIPDRFSAQQFSDYHSELNMSSLELGDSALYFCASSLVSRANTGELFFGEGSRLTVL.

In this sample, this clone turned up a few times. This chain joins TRBV4-3 and TRBJ2-5; 9 bases fit TRBD1. Germline trimming cut 0 bases from V and 5 bases from J; bases unmatched to any gene: 4. Germline lookup yields CDR1 LGHNA and CDR2 YSLEER. The CDR3 contains 15 residues. CDR3 coding DNA: TGCGCCAGCAGCCAAGATTCCGGACAGGGGGAGACCCAGTACTTC. Amino acids: CASSQDSGQGETQYF.

This clone was counted a few times. This chain connects TRBV14 to TRBJ2-1; TRBD2 matches at 13 bases. V was pared by 4 bases and J by 6 bases, with 9 bases of the junction left unmatched. Germline CDR1 reads SGHDN; CDR2 reads FVKESK. The CDR3 contains 17 residues. Written as DNA, the CDR3 is TGTGCCAGCAGCCCATGGACTAGCGGGAGAGAAGGCAATGAGCAGTTCTTC. It yields the protein CASSPWTSGREGNEQFF. Looking up the rest from reference TRBV14 and TRBJ2-1 gives the full variable domain: EAGVTQFPSHSVIEKGQTVTLRCDPISGHDNLYWYRRVMGKEIKFLLHFVKESKQDESGMPNNRFLAERTGGTYSTLKVQPAELEDSGVYFCASSPWTSGREGNEQFFGPGTRLTVL.

The V gene is TRBV7-9, the J gene TRBJ1-4; TRBD1 is a possible D gene (5 bases). Germline V CDR1 and CDR2: SEHNR, FQNEAQ (reference sequence). V was pared by 3 bases and J by 5 bases, with 10 bases between. The CDR3 runs 14 residues. The CDR3 sequence: CASSFGAVNEKLFF. The CDR3 region has the DNA TGTGCCAGCAGCTTTGGGGCCGTAAATGAAAAACTGTTTTTT.

This clone was counted only a few times. The chain combines TRBV21-1 with TRBJ2-7; TRBD2 is the table's D call, not checked against the DNA. TRBV21-1 is an annotated pseudogene. This CDR3 is 17 amino acids long. The chain's CDR3 is CASSKKVVGRTPYEQYF. The CDR3, as DNA: TGTGCCAGCAGCAAGAAGGTTGTCGGGCGGACTCCTTACGAGCAGTACTTC.

This CDR3 is CASSGGLAGVYEQYF. CDR3 DNA: TGTGCCAGTAGTGGAGGACTAGCGGGAGTCTACGAGCAGTACTTC. The chain has TRBV19 and TRBJ2-7, with 13 bases aligning to TRBD2. Per germline, CDR1 LNHDA and CDR2 SQIVND (reference sequence). This CDR3 comprises 15 residues. Trimming cost V 5 bases and J 3 bases; bases outside gene matches: 4.

The chain carries TRBV7-6 and TRBJ2-5; TRBD1 matches 7 bases. The V and J ends lost 2 bases and 2 bases, in that order; junction bases with no gene match: 8. Germline-derived CDR1 and CDR2 are SGHVS and FNYEAQ. This CDR3 is built from 16 residues. CDR3 bases: TGTGCCAGCAGCTTACCCCCCGGGACAGTTCAAGAGACCCAGTACTTC. Protein: CASSLPPGTVQETQYF.

The sample holds a few counts of this clone. The J gene is TRBJ1-4, the V gene TRBV28; no reliable D call. The CDR3 is made up of 15 amino acids. Germline V gives CDR1 MDHEN, CDR2 SYDVKM. With 3 bases removed from V and 8 bases from J, the gap between germline ends came to 16 bases. CDR3 region: CASSLSTGPREKLFF. As DNA, the CDR3 is TGTGCCAGCAGTTTGAGTACGGGTCCAAGAGAAAAACTGTTTTTT.

In this sample, this clone turned up a few times. This chain uses TRBV7-2 with TRBJ1-5, with TRBD1 matching over 7 bases. Germline assignment: CDR1 SGHTA and CDR2 FQGNSA. The length of the CDR3 is 14 residues. Losses at the gene ends were 5 bases for V and 0 bases for J; bases not matched to a gene: 1. CDR3 residues: CASSPGGSNQPQHF. The CDR3, as DNA: TGTGCCAGCAGCCCAGGGGGTAGCAATCAGCCCCAGCATTTT.

This clone was detected a few times. The identical CDR3 is also encoded by other nucleotide sequences in the sample. The chain employs TRBV7-9 and TRBJ2-7, with 8 bases aligning to TRBD1. Germline V gene lookup returns CDR1 SEHNR and CDR2 FQNEAQ (reference sequence). The CDR3 has 14 residues. J was trimmed by 3 bases and V by 5 bases; bases with no gene match: 6. The CDR3 protein is CASSPRTGSYEQYF. CDR3 DNA: TGTGCCAGCAGCCCCCGGACAGGGAGCTACGAGCAGTACTTC.

This clone has a handful of counts. This CDR3 is CASSVQGYGYTF. The CDR3 coding sequence is TGTGCCAGCAGTGTACAGGGCTATGGCTACACCTTC. This chain joins TRBV28 and TRBJ1-2, with TRBD1 as a possible D gene (6 bases). Germline V gene data show CDR1 as MDHEN and CDR2 as SYDVKM. V lost 5 bases and J lost 4, with 8 bases in between. The CDR3 is 12 residues long.

The chain recombines TRBV9 with TRBJ1-2; D perhaps matches TRBD1 (5 bases). This CDR3 has 16 residues. The germline V gene has CDR1 SGDLS and CDR2 YYNGEE. The V end lost 0 bases, the J end lost 4 bases, and 16 bases lay between the germline ends. The CDR3 spells CASSVALGPGGYGYTF. DNA of the CDR3: TGTGCCAGCAGCGTAGCTTTGGGCCCCGGGGGCTATGGCTACACCTTC.

This clone turned up a few times. The gene calls are TRBV28 and TRBJ2-5; 7 bases align to TRBD1. The CDR3 sequence is 14 residues long. The V and J ends lost 5 bases and 5 bases, in that order; junction bases with no gene match: 8. CDR1 and CDR2 (germline): MDHEN, SYDVKM. CDR3 loop: CASSKGQARETQYF. In DNA, the CDR3 is TGTGCCAGCAGTAAAGGACAGGCCCGGGAGACCCAGTACTTC.